This TCR beta chain was profiled in a study of blood T cell repertoires in COVID-19 (dated by TCRdb to 2019 to 2021). The study in broad terms: The collaborator samples originated in the United States, Italy and Spain and spanned the acute and convalescent phases of COVID-19. A de-identified subject ID, COVID-19 status, age in years and sex were almost always included in the sample metadata. A freely available public database, intended as a resource for researchers studying the immune response to SARS-CoV-2, is where the repertoires were released. Where available, HLA class I and class II types were obtained from metadata supplied by the sample provider rather than from assay-based typing. The dataset comprised deeply sampled blood TCRbeta repertoires from subjects exposed to, actively infected with, or recovered from COVID-19. The material from the prospective study consisted of cDNA or gDNA derived from T cells, B-cell-depleted T cells, or PBMCs. Samples came from the ongoing ImmuneRACE study (first 160 participants) plus 1,254 subjects from 6 global collaborators. What the work shows at the level of the full study, not this receptor alone: Clinical and demographic metadata were provided uncurated, with the amount varying by source and participant.

The CDR3 contains 13 residues, cysteine and phenylalanine counted. Only CDR3 DNA is held: 39 bases, read in frame from base 1. V loses 7 bases of germline sequence and J loses 0 bases, and the interval between the two ends is 7 bases. Reading the germline V gene gives CDR1 ENHRY and CDR2 SYGVKD. Participants in the prospective study were enrolled through a virtual design, were aged about 18 to 100 years, and lived in some 24 United States geographic areas. In the prospective study, cohorts were assigned on the basis of participant-reported clinical history obtained from a screening survey and a study questionnaire. For ImmuneRACE Cohort 3, a participant was defined as recovered based on two consecutive negative NP/OP PCR tests, clearance by a healthcare professional, or resolution of symptoms. Each participant in the prospective study had whole blood, serum and a nasopharyngeal or oropharyngeal swab collected by mobile phlebotomists. Over a roughly two-month period, participants in the prospective study had the option of providing additional blood draws and questionnaires. Before DNA extraction, blood samples from the prospective study were shipped at room temperature or frozen.

The immunoSEQ Assay, a bias-controlled multiplex PCR, was used to amplify TCRbeta CDR3 regions from genomic DNA. The source study handled its data this way. Nucleated cell counts per sample were estimated from amplification of reference gene primers within the assay. Sequence reads were collapsed and filtered to measure the absolute abundance of every unique TCRbeta CDR3 rearrangement. For each sample, productive Simpson clonality was calculated as the square root of Simpson's diversity index over productive rearrangements. TCRdb holds this immuneACCESS table with in-frame rearrangements only. Some clones are missing; in checked studies, unresolved V genes explain under half, and the rest has no known cause. For V, J and clone size, that table is used; D and trimming come from the DNA. This sample has around 190,000 clones in its table, and about 81% of those were observed once. In total, the top ten clones hold about a tenth of the sample.

Regarding this clone: Its recognized antigen is unknown. Per-base qualities were not stored, and no clone one base away is much larger.

Sequencing was done on a sample of PBMCs or T cells enriched from blood (not recorded which). The sequence was obtained from a man aged 40-49 years who had recovered from COVID-19. The chain joins TRBV10-3 to TRBJ1-3; no D gene is confidently identified. The CDR3 loop reads CAIKFSSGNTIYF. DNA sequence: TGTGCCATCAAGTTTAGCTCTGGAAACACCATATATTTT.